The subject of this entry is one T cell receptor beta chain. Its cognate antigen has yet to be identified. No much larger clone exists at a distance of one base, and base qualities are not known. Library prep was done by the immunoSEQ multiplex PCR assay. TCRdb obtained this table from immuneACCESS and retained in-frame rearrangements with V and J assigned. These tables miss some clones; where compared with another copy, unresolved V genes account for less than half of the shortfall, and the remainder is unexplained. The sample table contains about 120,000 clones; only one count was recorded for roughly 93% of them. Less than 3.5% of the sample is held by the ten biggest clonotypes. The CDR3 runs 14 residues from the cysteine to the phenylalanine. The DNA shown is the 42-base CDR3, in frame from base 1. The germline V gene gives CDR1 as MNHEY and CDR2 as SVGAGI. V loses 6 bases at its end and J loses 10 bases; junction bases beyond the gene matches: 7.

This sample is drawn from a study of control samples from healthy donors and cancer patients (dated by TCRdb to between 2020 and 2021). The chain uses TRBV6-5 and TRBJ1-6; 9 central nucleotides agree with TRBD1. This sequence originates from a man aged 25-40 years in good health. What was sequenced was blood. The nucleotide sequence reads as follows: TGTGCCAGCAGGGGGACAGGGATGATCTCACCCCTCCACTTT. Translated, this gives CASRGTGMISPLHF.